This entry concerns a single TCR beta chain. What it binds is unknown. Germline lookup yields CDR1 GTSNPN and CDR2 SVGIG (reference sequence). The CDR3 length is 11 residues. The sample belongs to a study of T cells expressing NK-cell markers. In the study overall: Sorted CD3+CD56-NKG2C+, CD3+CD56+NKG2C+ and CD3+CD56+NKG2C- T cells supplied the TCR beta repertoires.

Study-wide results and caveats: What remained unclear was the HCMV specificity of expanded NKG2C+ T cell clones. A few donors likewise had their CD3+CD56-NKG2C+ fraction led by these clonotypes.

After re-calling the 5' RACE reads, TCRdb lists one entry per CDR3 protein, DNA absent. This sample's clone table lists 250,000 to 300,000 distinct CDR3 sequences. The chain is built from TRBV30 and TRBJ2-7; TCRdb selects TRBD1, and the lack of DNA leaves this call unchecked. The sequence was obtained from a woman aged 18 to 75 in good health. The specimen was blood T cells: a sorted CD56 or NKG2C T cell subset, CD4+ or CD8+ T cells, or bulk PBMC T cells (not recorded which). The CDR3: CAQRQSYEQYF.